The 20 T cell receptor beta chains below all came from one sample that was sequenced in a study of T cells in tuberculosis. Produced via immunoSEQ multiplex PCR; TCRdb's table is partial and in-frame only. The profile shows 30,000 to 40,000 clones, under 98% of them singletons. Sequencing was carried out using PBMCs. The receptors were sampled from a donor aged 10-29 years with latent tuberculosis or without tuberculosis infection.

V gene TRBV2 combines with J gene TRBJ2-1, with TRBD1 matching over 9 bases. J was trimmed by 9 bases and V by 4 bases; bases with no gene match: 10. Germline V gene lookup returns CDR1 SNHLY and CDR2 FYNNEI. There are 15 residues in the CDR3. DNA of the CDR3: TGTGCCAGCAGTGTTCTTTCGGGACAGGGAAGTGAGCAGTTCTTC. Translated: CASSVLSGQGSEQFF.

The chain combines TRBV9 with TRBJ1-2, with D maybe TRBD1 (6 bases). CDR3 length: 14 residues. From germline, CDR1 is SGDLS and CDR2 YYNGEE. Deletions cut 4 bases from V and 4 bases from J, with 14 bases between. The CDR3 spells CASSPLGGSYGYTF. CDR3 DNA sequence: TGTGCCAGCAGCCCTCTAGGGGGATCCTATGGCTACACCTTC.

The chain recombines TRBV14 with TRBJ1-3, with D possibly being TRBD1 (6 bases). The V and J ends lost 2 bases and 4 bases respectively, with 27 bases between them. The CDR3 has 20 amino acids. Germline V gene lookup returns CDR1 SGHDN and CDR2 FVKESK. The CDR3 DNA reads as TGTGCCAGCAGCCAATTCAGGGGCTTACTTCCTCGCCCTATCGGAAACACCATATATTTT. It codes for CASSQFRGLLPRPIGNTIYF. The whole variable domain, remainder taken from reference TRBV14 and TRBJ1-3, is EAGVTQFPSHSVIEKGQTVTLRCDPISGHDNLYWYRRVMGKEIKFLLHFVKESKQDESGMPNNRFLAERTGGTYSTLKVQPAELEDSGVYFCASSQFRGLLPRPIGNTIYFGEGSWLTVV.

CDR3 bases: TGCGCCAGCAGCCAATTTACAGGGGTTGAAGCTTTCTTT. This sequence encodes CASSQFTGVEAFF. The genes are TRBV4-1 and TRBJ1-1; 7 bases are shared with TRBD1. The CDR3 has 13 amino acids. After removal of 2 bases from V and 7 bases from J, the junction contained 4 bases not matched to a gene. CDR1 MGHRA and CDR2 YSYEKL come from the germline V gene.

The genes are TRBV10-1 and TRBJ2-5; 9 positions match TRBD1. Germline trimming cut 6 bases from V and 2 bases from J; bases unmatched to any gene: 19. Germline lookup yields CDR1 WNHNN and CDR2 SYGVQD (reference sequence). The CDR3 has 19 residues. CDR3 region: CASSKVNRDRVTLQETQYF. CDR3 coding DNA: TGCGCCAGCAGCAAAGTGAACCGGGACAGGGTGACATTGCAAGAGACCCAGTACTTC.

The chain combines TRBV18 with TRBJ2-5, with D perhaps TRBD1 (5 bases). Germline CDR1 is KGHSH and CDR2 is LQKENI. Trimming pared 4 bases from V and 2 bases from J, leaving 17 bases between. The CDR3 runs to 16 residues. CDR3 DNA sequence: TGTGCCAGCTCACTACTGGACACGTCCGAACAAGAGACCCAGTACTTC. Its protein product is CASSLLDTSEQETQYF.

The chain has TRBV6-6 and TRBJ1-5, with TRBD1 identical over 7 bases. V shed 7 bases, J shed 13 bases, and the junction held 4 bases outside the gene matches. Germline assignment: CDR1 MNHNY and CDR2 SVGAGI (reference sequence). This CDR3 contains 10 residues. The CDR3 is CASKSDRQHF. The CDR3 bases are TGTGCCAGCAAATCGGACAGGCAGCATTTT.

A single count supports this clone. The genes are TRBV11-2 and TRBJ2-7, with D perhaps matching TRBD2 (6 bases). The germline V and J ends were trimmed by 2 bases and 1 base, with 9 bases remaining between them. Germline CDR1 and CDR2: SGHAT and FQNNGV. The CDR3 spans 14 residues. The CDR3 spells CASSLIGGSYEQYF. The CDR3 DNA follows: TGTGCCAGCAGCTTAATCGGGGGTTCCTACGAGCAGTACTTC.

The rearrangement joins TRBV7-9 to TRBJ2-7; 8 bases map to TRBD1. CDR1 is SEHNR and CDR2 is FQNEAQ in the germline V gene (reference sequence). V was clipped by 4 bases and J by 0 bases; unmatched bases: 8. The CDR3 contains 16 residues. The CDR3 bases are TGTGCCAGCAGCTCCTTTGGACAGGGAAGCTCCTACGAGCAGTACTTC. Its protein product is CASSSFGQGSSYEQYF.

This clone was seen only once. The J gene is TRBJ2-7, the V gene TRBV4-2, with TRBD1 identical over 8 bases. V shed 4 bases and J 2 bases; nucleotides not matched to a gene: 7. Germline CDR1 is LGHNA and CDR2 is YNFKEQ. The CDR3 is made up of 15 amino acids. This CDR3 is CASSRGQGRTYEQYF. The CDR3, as DNA: TGTGCCAGCAGCCGAGGACAGGGAAGAACCTACGAGCAGTACTTC.

This rearrangement joins TRBV27 to TRBJ2-3, with 7 bases fitting TRBD1. This CDR3 is 16 amino acids long. V lost 0 bases, J lost 2 bases, and 5 bases stayed unmatched. CDR1 and CDR2 (germline): MNHEY, SMNVEV (reference sequence). The CDR3 DNA follows: TGTGCCAGCAGTTTATCGATGGGACAGATCACAGATACGCAGTATTTT. Translated: CASSLSMGQITDTQYF.

V gene TRBV9 combines with J gene TRBJ1-1, with 9 positions matching TRBD1. Trimming cost V 3 bases and J 8 bases; bases outside gene matches: 5. This CDR3 spans 13 amino acids. CDR1 is SGDLS, CDR2 YYNGEE, per germline. The CDR3 bases are TGTGCCAGCAGCGCAGGACAGGGGACGGAAGCTTTCTTT. This encodes CASSAGQGTEAFF. The complete variable domain, with remaining parts taken from reference TRBV9 and TRBJ1-1, reads DSGVTQTPKHLITATGQRVTLRCSPRSGDLSVYWYQQSLDQGLQFLIQYYNGEERAKGNILERFSAQQFPDLHSELNLSSLELGDSALYFCASSAGQGTEAFFGQGTRLTVV.

The CDR3 sequence: CASSEPGTGNYGYTF. CDR3 sequence (DNA): TGTGCCAGTAGTGAACCCGGGACAGGGAACTATGGCTACACCTTC. The chain uses TRBV19 and TRBJ1-2; 9 bases line up with TRBD1. CDR1 and CDR2 from the germline V gene are LNHDA and SQIVND (reference sequence). Trimming at V came to 5 bases and at J to 2 bases, leaving 6 bases not matched to a gene. The CDR3 has 15 amino acids.

The chain recombines TRBV9 with TRBJ2-4; 8 nucleotides match TRBD1. V trimming: 0 bases; J trimming: 0 bases; junction bases outside the gene matches: 8. Germline V lookup: CDR1 SGDLS, CDR2 YYNGEE. The CDR3 extends over 18 amino acids. The CDR3 bases are TGTGCCAGCAGCGTAGATGGTCAGGGGGCGATAGCCAAAAACATTCAGTACTTC. Its translation: CASSVDGQGAIAKNIQYF. Complete variable domain (other parts from reference TRBV9 and TRBJ2-4): DSGVTQTPKHLITATGQRVTLRCSPRSGDLSVYWYQQSLDQGLQFLIQYYNGEERAKGNILERFSAQQFPDLHSELNLSSLELGDSALYFCASSVDGQGAIAKNIQYFGAGTRLSVL.

The V gene is TRBV30, the J gene TRBJ2-1; D not certain. The CDR3 loop spans 12 amino acids. V gave up 7 bases and J gave up 2 bases, with 9 bases separating them. Germline lookup yields CDR1 GTSNPN and CDR2 SVGIG (reference sequence). In DNA form, the CDR3 reads TGTGCCTTGAACCGGGCCTACAATGAGCAGTTCTTC. This encodes CALNRAYNEQFF.

The V and J genes are TRBV25-1 and TRBJ2-6; D is uncertain. With 2 bases removed from V and 0 bases from J, the gap between germline ends came to 2 bases. The CDR3 spans 14 residues. From germline, CDR1 is MGHDK and CDR2 SYGVNS. CDR3 region: CASSELSGANVLTF. Written as DNA, the CDR3 is TGTGCCAGCAGTGAACTCTCTGGGGCCAACGTCCTGACTTTC.

The chain employs TRBV6-4 and TRBJ1-5, with D uncertain. CDR1 is MRHNA, CDR2 SNTAGT, per germline. The CDR3 is 13 amino acids. V was pared by 4 bases and J by 2 bases, with 6 bases between. Written as DNA, the CDR3 is TGTGCCAGCAGTGCCAGTGGCAATCAGCCCCAGCATTTT. Translated: CASSASGNQPQHF.

The chain recombines TRBV5-1 with TRBJ1-2, with TRBD1 matching 12 bases. The CDR3 is made up of 15 amino acids. Germline loops: CDR1 SGHRS, CDR2 YFSETQ. Trimming took 0 bases from V and 7 from J; bases not matched to a gene: 4. The CDR3 bases are TGCGCCAGCAGCTTGGTGGGACAGGGGGCATCTGGCTACACCTTC. Translation: CASSLVGQGASGYTF.

The rearrangement links TRBV19 to TRBJ1-5, with 9 bases matching TRBD1. The length of the CDR3 is 15 residues. Per the germline V gene, CDR1 is LNHDA and CDR2 is SQIVND (reference sequence). The V gene end was trimmed by 4 bases and the J gene end by 6 bases; junction bases not matched to a gene: 7. DNA of the CDR3: TGTGCCAGTAGTAATAACAGGGGGCGCATTCAGCCCCAGCATTTT. Translation gives CASSNNRGRIQPQHF.

The chain recombines TRBV5-1 with TRBJ2-1; a possible D gene is TRBD2 (5 bases). The CDR3 extends over 13 amino acids. The V gene lost 6 bases and the J gene lost 8 bases, with 15 bases spanning the gap. Germline V gene sequence: CDR1 SGHRS, CDR2 YFSETQ. The CDR3 bases are TGCGCCAGCAAGGGCGGGTCGCCCGATGAGCAGTTCTTC. It is translated as CASKGGSPDEQFF.